This TCR beta chain emerged from a study of blood T cell repertoires in COVID-19. As for the study in general: The analysed material was cDNA or gDNA that came from T cells, B-cell-depleted T cells, or PBMCs.

Seattle enrolled patients during active infection and tracked them longitudinally. In the authors' workflow: Reference gene primer amplification yielded estimated nucleated cell counts. TCRdb keeps only in-frame clones here, not all; method: immunoSEQ multiplex PCR. V and J calls and clone size follow that table, whereas D and trimming were derived from the DNA. The sample lists 250,000 to 350,000 clones, more than 70% occurring once. The sequence was obtained from a woman in her twenties or thirties with COVID-19, enrolled during active disease. Sequenced sample: peripheral blood.

CDR3 in DNA: TGTGCCAGTAGTCCACCCGGACAGGGTGTCTATGGCTACACCTTC. It encodes CASSPPGQGVYGYTF. V usage is TRBV19 and J usage is TRBJ1-2; TRBD1 matches 8 bases. CDR1 LNHDA and CDR2 SQIVND come from the germline V gene (reference sequence). J lost 4 bases, V lost 5 bases, and 9 bases had no gene match. The CDR3 is 15 amino acids.